A single sample is the source of the 21 T cell receptor beta chains below, sequenced in a study of blood T cell repertoires in COVID-19. Libraries were prepared by immunoSEQ multiplex PCR; TCRdb keeps only in-frame clonotypes and omits some of them. The data hold around 260,000 clones, with around nine tenths observed a single time. What was sequenced was peripheral blood. The receptors originated from a woman aged 60-75 years with COVID-19, enrolled during active disease.

The chain has TRBV6-5 and TRBJ2-7; D not certain. V was pared by 5 bases and J by 3 bases, with 14 bases between. This CDR3 contains 14 residues. Per the germline V gene, CDR1 is MNHEY and CDR2 is SVGAGI. The CDR3 nucleotides read TGTGCCAGCAGTCTACCTGGTCCCCTCTACGAGCAGTACTTC. Amino acids: CASSLPGPLYEQYF.

V usage is TRBV28 and J usage is TRBJ2-3, with 10 bases that match TRBD2. The CDR3 is made up of 16 amino acids. Trimming cost V 8 bases and J 8 bases; bases outside gene matches: 16. CDR1 is MDHEN and CDR2 is SYDVKM in the germline V gene. The DNA for the CDR3 is TGTGCCAGCCACGTCGGGCTAGCGGGAGTTGGGGGTACGCAGTATTTT. It codes for CASHVGLAGVGGTQYF. Full variable domain (outside the CDR3, taken from reference TRBV28 and TRBJ2-3): DVKVTQSSRYLVKRTGEKVFLECVQDMDHENMFWYRQDPGLGLRLIYFSYDVKMKEKGDIPEGYSVSREKKERFSLILESASTNQTSMYLCASHVGLAGVGGTQYFGPGTRLTVL.

The J gene is TRBJ2-2, the V gene TRBV9, with D tentatively TRBD2 (6 bases). The ends were cut back, 4 bases at V and 6 bases at J, with 16 bases in the middle. There are 15 residues in the CDR3. Germline assignment: CDR1 SGDLS and CDR2 YYNGEE. CDR3 sequence (DNA): TGTGCCAGCAGCTCTCCCCGACTAGACGCCGGGGAGCTGTTTTTT. Protein sequence: CASSSPRLDAGELFF.

This clone was counted many times. The genes are TRBV6-5 and TRBJ2-2; a possible D gene is TRBD2 (5 bases). The CDR3 runs to 13 residues. The V gene's germline CDR1 is MNHEY and CDR2 SVGAGI. With 7 bases removed from V and 6 bases from J, the gap between germline ends came to 12 bases. CDR3 sequence (DNA): TGTGCCAGCATTCATTCGGGGTCCGGGGAGCTGTTTTTT. Protein sequence: CASIHSGSGELFF.

This clone was recorded only once. This sequence joins TRBV24-1 and TRBJ2-2; D is perhaps TRBD2 (5 bases). This CDR3 contains 14 residues. Germline V lookup: CDR1 KGHDR, CDR2 SFDVKD. The V gene lost 4 bases and the J gene lost 4 bases, with 9 bases spanning the gap. The CDR3 DNA is TGTGCCACCAGTGAGACCCTAGCCACCGGGGAGCTGTTTTTT. It translates to CATSETLATGELFF.

This chain connects TRBV6-2 or TRBV6-3 to TRBJ2-1; D may be TRBD2 (6 bases). Germline V gives CDR1 MNHEY, CDR2 SVGEGT. Trimming removed 0 bases from V and 0 bases from J, with 18 bases in between. The length of the CDR3 is 19 residues. Here the CDR3 reads CASSYSLRAGRNSYNEQFF. In nucleotides, the CDR3 is TGTGCCAGCAGTTACTCCCTTCGGGCGGGGAGAAACTCCTACAATGAGCAGTTCTTC.

As concerns this clone: Germline and junction disagree at one end, which may indicate a read error. The genes are TRBV6-1 and TRBJ1-4; the D gene is possibly TRBD1 (6 bases). CDR3 size: 12 residues. CDR1 MNHNS and CDR2 SASEGT come from the germline V gene. CDR3 sequence reads: CASSESGEGVVF. The CDR3 region has the DNA TGTGCCAGCAGTGAATCGGGGGAGGGGGTGGTCTTT.

This chain uses TRBV7-3 with TRBJ1-1, with D uncertain. Germline V gene sequence: CDR1 SGHTA, CDR2 FQGTGA. Trimming cost V 1 base and J 5 bases, with 14 bases left between them. The CDR3 consists of 15 residues. The CDR3 spells CASSLMRAGKTEAFF. CDR3 nucleotides: TGTGCCAGCAGCTTAATGCGGGCCGGAAAGACTGAAGCTTTCTTT.

This clone was counted only a few times. The CDR3 DNA sequence: TGTGCCAGCAGCCCGAGCTGGGTAGCGGGATCGGATGAGCAGTTCTTC. Amino acids: CASSPSWVAGSDEQFF. The chain uses TRBV11-3 and TRBJ2-1; 8 bases are a match to TRBD2. V dropped 5 bases and J dropped 8; count of bases not matched to a gene: 14. Germline-derived CDR1 and CDR2 are SGHNT and YENEEA. This CDR3 comprises 16 residues.

The chain couples TRBV6-5 to TRBJ1-6, with D hard to call. The CDR3 is 13 residues long. The germline V and J ends were trimmed by 10 bases and 8 bases, with 15 bases remaining between them. Germline CDR1 MNHEY, CDR2 SVGAGI. For the CDR3, the DNA is TGTGCCACCCAAACCCCACCAGATTCACCCCTCCACTTT. Translating gives CATQTPPDSPLHF.

The J gene is TRBJ1-5, the V gene TRBV28; D is ambiguous. V dropped 9 bases and J dropped 0 bases, with 18 bases sitting between them. The CDR3 consists of 16 residues. CDR1 and CDR2 from the germline V gene are MDHEN and SYDVKM. CDR3 coding DNA: TGTGCCAGTCGACGAGGGAGCGGGTATAGCAATCAGCCCCAGCATTTT. Translating it yields CASRRGSGYSNQPQHF.

The chain combines TRBV4-2 with TRBJ1-4; no clear D gene. Trimming took off 1 base at V and 8 bases at J, with 8 bases between the two ends. Germline-derived CDR1 and CDR2 are LGHNA and YNFKEQ. CDR3 size: 13 residues. The CDR3 spells CASSQVESEKLFF. CDR3 coding DNA: TGTGCCAGCAGCCAAGTTGAGTCCGAAAAACTGTTTTTT.

The chain combines TRBV6-1 with TRBJ1-2; 9 bases align to TRBD1. V gave up 2 bases and J gave up 7 bases; unmatched junction bases: 20. Germline CDR1 is MNHNS and CDR2 is SASEGT. The CDR3 loop spans 19 amino acids. The chain's CDR3 is CASSERVGTGPTPGVGYTF. DNA for the CDR3: TGTGCCAGCAGTGAAAGGGTCGGGACAGGGCCCACCCCCGGGGTTGGCTACACCTTC.

V is TRBV28 and J is TRBJ2-3; maybe TRBD2 (7 bases). Trimming took 3 bases from V and 4 from J, leaving 17 bases between them. CDR1 is MDHEN, CDR2 SYDVKM, per germline. This CDR3 has 16 amino acids. For the CDR3, the DNA is TGTGCCAGCAGTTTCCGTCGGGGGGCGAGGGCAGATACGCAGTATTTT. It codes for CASSFRRGARADTQYF.

Comments on this clone: The germline gene is not matched at one end of the junction; a read error may be the cause. The V gene is TRBV5-1, the J gene TRBJ2-7; 8 bases are a match to TRBD1. Germline CDR1 SGHRS, CDR2 YFSETQ. CDR3 length equals 13 residues. For the CDR3, the DNA is TGCGCCAGCAGCTTGGTCCCGGGACAGGACTTCAACTTC. It specifies CASSLVPGQDFNF.

The chain recombines TRBV5-6 with TRBJ2-2; D uncertain. The CDR3 sequence is 15 residues long. Per germline, CDR1 SGHDT and CDR2 YYEEEE. V shed 2 bases and J shed 6 bases, with 14 bases lying between them. The CDR3: CASSFSGRVSGELFF. The CDR3 bases are TGTGCCAGCAGCTTCTCCGGTCGGGTCTCCGGGGAGCTGTTTTTT.

The chain recombines TRBV5-6 with TRBJ2-3, with TRBD2 matching 9 bases. Unmatched junction bases numbered 0, after V lost 2 bases and J lost 5 bases. The CDR3 is made up of 13 amino acids. CDR1 is SGHDT, CDR2 YYEEEE, per germline. CDR3 coding DNA: TGTGCCAGCAGCTTTAGCGGGAGAGATACGCAGTATTTT. Its translation: CASSFSGRDTQYF. The full variable domain, with the rest looked up from reference TRBV5-6 and TRBJ2-3, is DAGVTQSPTHLIKTRGQQVTLRCSPKSGHDTVSWYQQALGQGPQFIFQYYEEEERQRGNFPDRFSGHQFPNYSSELNVNALLLGDSALYLCASSFSGRDTQYFGPGTRLTVL.

The rearrangement uses TRBV19 and TRBJ1-6; 11 bases are shared with TRBD1. The CDR3 extends over 17 amino acids. V lost 6 bases and J lost 7; bases outside the gene matches: 11. Germline V gives CDR1 LNHDA, CDR2 SQIVND (reference sequence). CDR3 nucleotides: TGTGCCAGTAGCACCGGGACAGGGGGATCAGGGAATTCACCCCTCCACTTT. The encoded protein is CASSTGTGGSGNSPLHF.

The sample holds a few counts of this clone. V is TRBV6-1 and J is TRBJ1-5; TRBD1 matches 10 bases. Germline assignment: CDR1 MNHNS and CDR2 SASEGT. V shed 2 bases, J shed 2 bases, and the junction held 12 bases outside the gene matches. The CDR3 sequence is 19 residues long. CDR3 sequence (DNA): TGTGCCAGCAGTGAAAGGGCGAGGACAGGGGGAGGAGGCAATCAGCCCCAGCATTTT. Amino acids: CASSERARTGGGGNQPQHF.

This clone was detected only a few times. V is TRBV18 and J is TRBJ2-7, with D perhaps matching TRBD1 (5 bases). The V end lost 1 base, the J end lost 3 bases, and 7 bases lay between the germline ends. CDR1 KGHSH and CDR2 LQKENI come from the germline V gene. The CDR3 sequence is 13 residues long. CDR3 region: CASSPRGGYEQYF. The CDR3 DNA reads as TGTGCCAGCTCACCACGGGGCGGCTACGAGCAGTACTTC.

The CDR3, as DNA: TGTGCCAGCAGCGTAGACCCGGGAAGCACAGATACGCAGTATTTT. Translation gives CASSVDPGSTDTQYF. The chain employs TRBV9 and TRBJ2-3; D might be TRBD2 (5 bases). This CDR3 has 15 residues. Trimming took off 0 bases at V and 0 bases at J, with 8 bases between the two ends. CDR1 SGDLS and CDR2 YYNGEE come from the germline V gene.